The source of this TCR beta chain is a study of T cells in Graves' hyperthyroidism and ophthalmopathy. Study outcomes and limitations: A 13 V-J model separated ophthalmopathy from stable hyperthyroidism.

Ophthalmopathy in the patients scored at least 3 on Clinical Activity Score and at least 4 on NOSPECS grade, lasting under 3 months. Clinical symptoms, serum thyroxine and TRAb, thyroid ultrasound and orbital computed tomography were used for the diagnoses. PBMCs were sourced from approximately 9 ml fresh peripheral blood. The CDR3 is made up of 17 amino acids. Germline CDR1 SGHVS, CDR2 FQNEAQ. The V gene end was trimmed by 5 bases and the J gene end by 5 bases; junction bases not matched to a gene: 12. Comment on this clonotype: Its antigen is as yet unknown.

RNA transcripts gave rise to amplified TCR beta CDR3 regions. TCR CDR3 underwent first-round RT-PCR with the HTBI primer set. TCRdb called the multiplex PCR reads again in MiXCR, with one record for every CDR3 protein. The sample lists 300,000 to 500,000 distinct CDR3 sequences, about an eighth occurring once. This sequence was found in a man aged 50-60 years with Graves' ophthalmopathy. This chain joins TRBV7-8 and TRBJ2-5; TRBD2 aligns across 12 bases. Input material: blood. The CDR3 here is CASSAPTSGSAGETQYF. CDR3 bases: TGTGCCAGCAGCGCTCCGACTAGCGGGAGCGCGGGGGAGACCCAGTACTTC.